This T cell receptor beta chain was retrieved from a study of T cell repertoires in chronic hepatitis B (dated by TCRdb to 2018 to 2020). Library construction relied on the immunoSEQ multiplex PCR assay. Imported from immuneACCESS, the table was reduced by TCRdb to in-frame sequences with V and J called. These copies leave out some clones; in studies compared against another copy, an unresolved V gene accounts for under half, and the cause of the remainder is not known. Within this sample are 500 to 600 clones, with around 80% of them counted one time only. 25% to 30% of the sample comes from the top ten. In regard to this clone: This clone's antigen is unknown. Base qualities are not at hand, and no much larger clone is one base apart.

CDR1 SGHRS and CDR2 YFSETQ were looked up in the germline V gene. The CDR3 sequence holds 16 residues, the cysteine and phenylalanine included. Solely the CDR3 DNA is kept, with 48 bases framed from the first base. Clipping removes 0 bases from V and 7 bases from J, with 5 as the unmatched junction base count. This receptor was identified in a human donor with chronic hepatitis B virus infection. The material sequenced was total CD8+ T cells from PBMCs. The chain is assembled from TRBV5-1 and TRBJ2-1; 12 central bases correspond to TRBD1. The DNA is as follows: TGCGCCAGCAGCTTGGATGGGACAGGGGGCCGAAATGAGCAGTTCTTC. Translated, this is CASSLDGTGGRNEQFF.